This T cell receptor (beta chain) was retrieved from a study of blood T cell repertoires in COVID-19. CDR3 size: 15 residues. Germline CDR1 LGHNA, CDR2 YNFKEQ. V shed 4 bases, J shed 0 bases, and the junction held 1 base outside the gene matches. This table comes from immunoSEQ multiplex PCR, and its TCRdb copy is limited to in-frame clones, with some not included. The data contain 350,000 to 450,000 clones, about 88% of them singletons. The Seattle patients, enrolled during active infection, were followed longitudinally. The source of this sequence is a woman aged 40 to 55 with COVID-19, enrolled during active disease. Sequenced material: peripheral blood. This chain joins TRBV4-2 and TRBJ2-1, with TRBD2 matching 9 bases. CDR3 residues: CASSLSGGSYNEQFF. DNA of the CDR3: TGTGCCAGCAGCCTTAGCGGGGGCTCCTACAATGAGCAGTTCTTC.